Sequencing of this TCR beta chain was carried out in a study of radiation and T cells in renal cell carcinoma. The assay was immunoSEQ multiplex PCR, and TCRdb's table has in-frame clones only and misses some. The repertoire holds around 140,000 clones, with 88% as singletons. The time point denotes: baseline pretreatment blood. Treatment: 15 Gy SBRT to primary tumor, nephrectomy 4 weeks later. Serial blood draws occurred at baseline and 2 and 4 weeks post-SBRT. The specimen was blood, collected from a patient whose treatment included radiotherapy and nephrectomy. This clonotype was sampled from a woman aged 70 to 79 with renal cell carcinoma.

CDR3 sequence reads: CASRKTSGTDTQYF. The CDR3 bases are TGTGCCAGCAGAAAAACTAGCGGTACAGATACGCAGTATTTT. The chain carries TRBV28 and TRBJ2-3; TRBD2 agrees at 8 bases. CDR3 length: 14 residues. Germline CDR1 is MDHEN and CDR2 is SYDVKM. The junction had 5 bases not matched to a gene; V was cut back by 6 bases and J by 3 bases. Based on the CDR3 plus reference TRBV28 and TRBJ2-3, the full variable domain is DVKVTQSSRYLVKRTGEKVFLECVQDMDHENMFWYRQDPGLGLRLIYFSYDVKMKEKGDIPEGYSVSREKKERFSLILESASTNQTSMYLCASRKTSGTDTQYFGPGTRLTVL.